These T cell receptor beta chains were read from a single sample in a study of Ad26.COV2.S vaccination and SARS-CoV-2 variants. The protocol was immunoSEQ multiplex PCR, while the TCRdb copy is restricted to in-frame clones and leaves out a portion. The sample lists about 390,000 clones, roughly 90% seen once, with 1.5% to 2% in the top ten. Sample: peripheral blood, taken in a trial of Ad26.COV2.S vaccine versus placebo. These receptors came from a person aged 18-60 years who received the Ad26.COV2.S COVID-19 vaccine or a placebo. Both conserved end residues are part of each CDR3. Each record gives: V gene, clone size, D gene, J gene, CDR3 protein, CDR3 DNA. D genes are given only for firm matches. The size field is filled for only some rows; it gives once, few, many or a size class.

V gene: TRBV7-2
clone size: NA
D gene: NA
J gene: TRBJ2-7
CDR3 protein: CASSRPGTYEQYF
CDR3 DNA: TGTGCCAGCAGCCGACCCGGGACCTACGAGCAGTACTTC

V gene: TRBV29-1
clone size: once
D gene: TRBD1
J gene: TRBJ1-3
CDR3 protein: CSVATGANTIYF
CDR3 DNA: TGCAGCGTTGCCACAGGGGCGAACACCATATATTTT

V gene: TRBV27
clone size: NA
D gene: NA
J gene: TRBJ1-2
CDR3 protein: CASSFGGGYGYTF
CDR3 DNA: TGTGCCAGCAGTTTTGGGGGGGGGTATGGCTACACCTTC

V gene: TRBV27
clone size: NA
D gene: TRBD1
J gene: TRBJ1-1
CDR3 protein: CASMKQGLMNTEAFF
CDR3 DNA: TGTGCCAGCATGAAACAGGGGTTAATGAACACTGAAGCTTTCTTT

V gene: TRBV28
clone size: NA
D gene: TRBD1
J gene: TRBJ2-7
CDR3 protein: CATTGTGVYEQYF
CDR3 DNA: TGTGCCACAACCGGGACAGGGGTATACGAGCAGTACTTC

V gene: TRBV7-8
clone size: NA
D gene: NA
J gene: TRBJ2-7
CDR3 protein: CASSLAGSYEQYF
CDR3 DNA: TGTGCCAGCAGCTTAGCGGGCAGCTACGAGCAGTACTTC

V gene: TRBV3-1/TRBV3-2
clone size: NA
D gene: NA
J gene: TRBJ1-6
CDR3 protein: CASSPPKGTGSPLHF
CDR3 DNA: TGTGCCAGCAGCCCCCCAAAGGGGACCGGATCACCCCTCCACTTT

V gene: TRBV9
clone size: NA
D gene: NA
J gene: TRBJ1-1
CDR3 protein: CASSVEEWGDTEAFF
CDR3 DNA: TGTGCCAGCAGCGTAGAAGAGTGGGGGGACACTGAAGCTTTCTTT

V gene: TRBV9
clone size: NA
D gene: TRBD2
J gene: TRBJ2-2
CDR3 protein: CASSATGGAGGNTGELFF
CDR3 DNA: TGTGCCAGCAGCGCCACCGGAGGGGCGGGGGGGAACACCGGGGAGCTGTTTTTT

V gene: TRBV27
clone size: NA
D gene: TRBD1
J gene: TRBJ1-5
CDR3 protein: CASSGQGGSNQPQHF
CDR3 DNA: TGTGCCAGCAGTGGACAGGGAGGGAGCAATCAGCCCCAGCATTTT

V gene: TRBV6-5
clone size: NA
D gene: NA
J gene: TRBJ2-7
CDR3 protein: CASSWGAGYEQYF
CDR3 DNA: TGTGCCAGCAGTTGGGGGGCCGGCTACGAGCAGTACTTC

V gene: TRBV10-1
clone size: NA
D gene: NA
J gene: TRBJ1-2
CDR3 protein: CASSESVSYGYTF
CDR3 DNA: TGCGCCAGCAGTGAGTCGGTGAGCTATGGCTACACCTTC

V gene: TRBV6-2/TRBV6-3
clone size: NA
D gene: TRBD2
J gene: TRBJ2-1
CDR3 protein: CASSSSGASVEQFF
CDR3 DNA: TGTGCCAGCAGCTCTAGCGGCGCCTCCGTTGAGCAGTTCTTC

V gene: TRBV30
clone size: NA
D gene: NA
J gene: TRBJ2-3
CDR3 protein: CAWNVLAQPLGDTQYF
CDR3 DNA: TGTGCCTGGAACGTATTAGCCCAGCCACTAGGAGATACGCAGTATTTT

V gene: TRBV6-2/TRBV6-3
clone size: NA
D gene: TRBD1
J gene: TRBJ1-1
CDR3 protein: CASSFPRTGSRTEAFF
CDR3 DNA: TGTGCCAGCAGTTTTCCGAGGACAGGGTCACGCACTGAAGCTTTCTTT